This T cell receptor (beta chain) was sequenced in a study of T-cell memory formation after mild COVID-19. General study findings and limits: Prior to infection, memory already included some responding clones, suggesting cross-reactive memory joined.

There are many counts of this clonotype. Its antigen remains unknown. Germline-derived CDR1 and CDR2 are MGHRA and YSYEKL. The CDR3 covers 16 residues. V trimming: 0 bases; J trimming: 2 bases; junction bases outside the gene matches: 5. TCRdb passed the 5' RACE reads through MiXCR, listing each CDR3 protein once. Altogether over 300,000 distinct CDR3 sequences are present, 20% to 25% being singletons, with the ten largest covering over 20%. Sequencing was carried out using PBMCs or a T cell subset sorted from them (not recorded which). The rearrangement links TRBV4-1 to TRBJ1-2, with 8 bases matching TRBD1. The clonotype comes from a man aged 18 to 30 who had mild COVID-19 (a few samples of this study predate the infection). Cell type and time point are not known. The CDR3: CASSQDRRTGNYGYTF. The CDR3 nucleotides read TGCGCCAGCAGCCAAGATCGAAGGACAGGGAACTATGGCTACACCTTC.